Following are 10 T cell receptor beta chains from one sample sequenced in a study of cytomegalovirus exposure and HLA in healthy donors. Primers for the PCR totalled 60 Vbeta and 13 Jbeta. Only in-frame clones appear in the TCRdb table, and some are missing; sequencing was by immunoSEQ multiplex PCR. This table has 200,000 to 250,000 clones, around 85% appearing once. Sequenced sample: PBMCs. The receptors derive from a girl between 2 and 10 years old in good health and CMV-seronegative.

This clone was seen once. The chain couples TRBV19 to TRBJ1-5; D unresolved. Germline lookup yields CDR1 LNHDA and CDR2 SQIVND (reference sequence). The CDR3 spans 15 residues. V was shortened by 3 bases and J by 2 bases, with 11 bases between the two germline ends. This chain's CDR3 is CASSMSRGRNQPQHF. The CDR3 region has the DNA TGTGCCAGTAGTATGTCGCGTGGGCGCAATCAGCCCCAGCATTTT.

The chain links TRBV5-1 to TRBJ1-2; D unresolved. From germline, CDR1 is SGHRS and CDR2 YFSETQ. Trimming shortened V by 0 bases and J by 0 bases, and 12 bases separated the two germline ends. CDR3 length equals 16 residues. CDR3 in amino acids: CASSLASGLTNYGYTF. The CDR3 nucleotides are TGCGCCAGCAGCTTGGCCTCTGGGCTTACTAACTATGGCTACACCTTC. Full variable domain (missing parts from reference TRBV5-1 and TRBJ1-2): KAGVTQTPRYLIKTRGQQVTLSCSPISGHRSVSWYQQTPGQGLQFLFEYFSETQRNKGNFPGRFSGRQFSNSRSEMNVSTLELGDSALYLCASSLASGLTNYGYTFGSGTRLTVV.

A single count supports this clone. The CDR3 bases are TGTGCCAGCAGTCTCACAGATACGCAGTATTTT. Its translation: CASSLTDTQYF. The V and J genes are TRBV6-6 and TRBJ2-3; D is unclear. This CDR3 spans 11 amino acids. Trimming pared 5 bases from V and 2 bases from J, leaving 2 bases between. CDR1 MNHNY and CDR2 SVGAGI come from the germline V gene (reference sequence).

This chain connects TRBV7-9 to TRBJ1-1; TRBD1 might be the D (5 bases). Germline CDR1 and CDR2: SEHNR and FQNEAQ (reference sequence). The length of the CDR3 is 14 residues. Trimming shortened V by 4 bases and J by 4 bases, and 13 bases separated the two germline ends. For the CDR3, the DNA is TGTGCCAGCAGCTGGGCCGGGGGGGGCACTGAAGCTTTCTTT. This translates into CASSWAGGGTEAFF.

V usage is TRBV10-2 and J usage is TRBJ2-1; perhaps TRBD1 as D (5 bases). Germline CDR1 reads WSHSY; CDR2 reads SAAADI. The V end was cut by 6 bases, the J end by 7 bases, with 19 bases between. The CDR3 length is 15 residues. CDR3 sequence (DNA): TGCGCCAGCAGCTCTCAGGGTAGAATCGCAAATGAGCAGTTCTTC. Amino acids: CASSSQGRIANEQFF.

The CDR3: CASSSGNGQGNLYEQYF. In nucleotides, the CDR3 is TGTGCCAGCAGCTCAGGAAACGGACAGGGTAATCTCTACGAGCAGTACTTC. This sequence joins TRBV7-9 and TRBJ2-7, with 8 bases identical to TRBD1. The germline CDR1 and CDR2 sequences are SEHNR and FQNEAQ (reference sequence). CDR3 length: 17 amino acids. V was clipped by 4 bases and J by 3 bases; unmatched bases: 14.

The chain uses TRBV10-3 and TRBJ1-5, with 9 bases matching TRBD1. The CDR3 contains 15 residues. Germline CDR1 ENHRY, CDR2 SYGVKD. Trimming at V came to 3 bases and at J to 5 bases, leaving 5 bases not matched to a gene. The CDR3 sequence: CAISDKGTGYQPQHF. CDR3 DNA: TGTGCCATCAGTGATAAGGGGACAGGGTATCAGCCCCAGCATTTT.

This chain joins TRBV10-3 and TRBJ1-1; perhaps TRBD1 as D (6 bases). Germline CDR1 ENHRY, CDR2 SYGVKD. Trimming took off 2 bases at V and 11 bases at J, with 15 bases between the two ends. There are 13 residues in the CDR3. The DNA of the CDR3 is TGTGCCATCAGTGAGACCTCAGGGGAAGCGGCTTTCTTT. This codes for CAISETSGEAAFF.

V usage is TRBV5-6 and J usage is TRBJ2-1, with 8 nucleotides matching TRBD2. Trimming removed 2 bases from V and 9 bases from J; junction bases left unmatched: 4. Germline assignment: CDR1 SGHDT and CDR2 YYEEEE. The CDR3 is made up of 13 amino acids. Here the CDR3 DNA reads TGTGCCAGCAGCTTCCGGGGGGGCGTTGAGCAGTTCTTC. The encoded protein is CASSFRGGVEQFF.

This chain joins TRBV5-1 and TRBJ1-1; 9 bases match TRBD1. V dropped 4 bases and J dropped 2; count of bases not matched to a gene: 6. The CDR3 loop spans 15 amino acids. CDR1 and CDR2 from the germline V gene are SGHRS and YFSETQ. The CDR3, as DNA: TGCGCCAGCAGCAAGGGACAGGGCCTCAACACTGAAGCTTTCTTT. Translation gives CASSKGQGLNTEAFF.